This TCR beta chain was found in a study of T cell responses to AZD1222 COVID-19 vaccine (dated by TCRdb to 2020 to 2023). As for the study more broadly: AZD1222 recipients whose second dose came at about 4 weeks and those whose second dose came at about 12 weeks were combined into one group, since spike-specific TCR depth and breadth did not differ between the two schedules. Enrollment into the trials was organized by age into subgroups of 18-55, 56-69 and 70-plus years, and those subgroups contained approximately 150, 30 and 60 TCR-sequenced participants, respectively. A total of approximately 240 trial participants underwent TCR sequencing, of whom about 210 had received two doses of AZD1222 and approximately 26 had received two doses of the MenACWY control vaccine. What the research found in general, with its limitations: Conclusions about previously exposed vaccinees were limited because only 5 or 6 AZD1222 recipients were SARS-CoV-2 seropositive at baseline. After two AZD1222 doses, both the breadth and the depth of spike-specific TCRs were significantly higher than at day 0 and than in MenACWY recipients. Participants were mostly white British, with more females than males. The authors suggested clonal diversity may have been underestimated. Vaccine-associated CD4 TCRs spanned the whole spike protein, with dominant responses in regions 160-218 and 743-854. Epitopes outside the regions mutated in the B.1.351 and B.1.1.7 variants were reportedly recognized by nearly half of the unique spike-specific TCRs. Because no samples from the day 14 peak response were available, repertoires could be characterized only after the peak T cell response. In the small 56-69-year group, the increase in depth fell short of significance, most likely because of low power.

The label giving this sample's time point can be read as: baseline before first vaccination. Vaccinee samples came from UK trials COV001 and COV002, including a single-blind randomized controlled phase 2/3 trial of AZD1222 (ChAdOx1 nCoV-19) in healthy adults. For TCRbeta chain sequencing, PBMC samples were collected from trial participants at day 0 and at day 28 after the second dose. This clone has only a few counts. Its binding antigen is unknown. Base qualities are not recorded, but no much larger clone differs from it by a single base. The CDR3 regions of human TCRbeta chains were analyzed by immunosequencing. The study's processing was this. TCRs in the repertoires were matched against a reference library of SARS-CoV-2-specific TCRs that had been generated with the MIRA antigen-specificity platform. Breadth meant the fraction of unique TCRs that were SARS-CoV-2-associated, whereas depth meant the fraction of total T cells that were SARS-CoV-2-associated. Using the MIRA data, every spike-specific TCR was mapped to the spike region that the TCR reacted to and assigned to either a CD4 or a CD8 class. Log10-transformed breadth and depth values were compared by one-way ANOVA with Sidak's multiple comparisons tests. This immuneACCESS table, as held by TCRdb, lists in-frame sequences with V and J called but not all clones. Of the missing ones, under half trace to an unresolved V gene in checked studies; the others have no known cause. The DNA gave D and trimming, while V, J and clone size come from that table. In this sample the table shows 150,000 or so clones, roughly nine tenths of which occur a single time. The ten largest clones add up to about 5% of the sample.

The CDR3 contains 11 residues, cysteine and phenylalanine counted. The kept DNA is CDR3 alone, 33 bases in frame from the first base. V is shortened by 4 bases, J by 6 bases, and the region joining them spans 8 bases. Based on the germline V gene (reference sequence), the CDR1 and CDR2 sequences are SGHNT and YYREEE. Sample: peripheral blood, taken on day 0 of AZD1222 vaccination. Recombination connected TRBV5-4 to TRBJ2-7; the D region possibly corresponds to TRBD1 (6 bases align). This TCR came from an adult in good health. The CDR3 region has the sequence CASSETGEQYF. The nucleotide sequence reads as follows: TGTGCCAGCAGCGAGACAGGCGAGCAGTACTTC.